These T cell receptor beta chains were read from a single sample in a study of response to subunit inactivated influenza vaccine. One entry per CDR3 protein results from TCRdb running MiXCR on the RT-PCR reads. The sample lists 450,000 to 700,000 distinct CDR3 sequences, approximately 14% occurring once. The sequenced sample was PBMCs from blood, obtained roughly 13 days after vaccination. The receptors shown here come from a man aged 50-59 years who received an inactivated influenza vaccine. The CDR3 runs from the conserved cysteine through the conserved F or W. The order of the fields is clone size, J gene, D gene, V gene, CDR3 DNA, CDR3 protein. A D gene is named only where the DNA matches it firmly. Clone size, where shown, is once, few, many, or a class for clones that have expanded.

abundance: .; j_gene: TRBJ1-2; d_gene: .; v_gene: TRBV7-2; CDR3nt: TGTGCCAGCAGCCCGGGGGGCCTACTTACCTATGGCTACACCTTC; CDR3aa: CASSPGGLLTYGYTF
abundance: many; j_gene: TRBJ2-1; d_gene: .; v_gene: TRBV4-2; CDR3nt: TGTGCCAGCAGCCAAAGTTATGGGGTTTACAATGAGCAGTTCTTC; CDR3aa: CASSQSYGVYNEQFF
abundance: few; j_gene: TRBJ2-2; d_gene: .; v_gene: TRBV6-5; CDR3nt: TGTGCCAGCAGTTACTCGGCACTTGGGTACACCGGGGAGCTGTTTTTT; CDR3aa: CASSYSALGYTGELFF
abundance: few; j_gene: TRBJ2-5; d_gene: .; v_gene: TRBV5-1; CDR3nt: TGCGCCAGCAGCTGGGGGCAGGGGAAAGAGACCCAGTACTTC; CDR3aa: CASSWGQGKETQYF
abundance: few; j_gene: TRBJ2-1; d_gene: TRBD2; v_gene: TRBV7-2; CDR3nt: TGTGCCAGCAGCCGGGGACTAGTAGAAGTATGGGAGCAGTTCTTC; CDR3aa: CASSRGLVEVWEQFF
abundance: .; j_gene: TRBJ2-7; d_gene: .; v_gene: TRBV6-6; CDR3nt: TGTGCCAGCAGTTCACCGAGGATGTCCGAGCAGTACTTC; CDR3aa: CASSSPRMSEQYF
abundance: many; j_gene: TRBJ1-3; d_gene: TRBD1; v_gene: TRBV6-1; CDR3nt: TGTGCCAGCACCAGGACAGGCGACTCTGGAAACACCATATATTTT; CDR3aa: CASTRTGDSGNTIYF
abundance: few; j_gene: TRBJ2-5; d_gene: .; v_gene: TRBV7-2; CDR3nt: TGTGCCAGCAGCTTAGCCTTCTTGACGGAAGGGACCCAGTACTTC; CDR3aa: CASSLAFLTEGTQYF
abundance: .; j_gene: TRBJ2-1; d_gene: .; v_gene: TRBV11-2; CDR3nt: TGTGCCAGCAGCCGCATGCCGGACCATTTAGAGCAGTTCTTC; CDR3aa: CASSRMPDHLEQFF
abundance: few; j_gene: TRBJ1-2; d_gene: .; v_gene: TRBV28; CDR3nt: TGTGCCAGCAGGATAAGGACAAACTATGGCTACACCTTC; CDR3aa: CASRIRTNYGYTF
abundance: few; j_gene: TRBJ2-7; d_gene: TRBD1; v_gene: TRBV20-1; CDR3nt: TGCAGTGCCACCCGGACAGGGATGGTGAGCGAGCAGTACTTC; CDR3aa: CSATRTGMVSEQYF
abundance: few; j_gene: TRBJ2-5; d_gene: .; v_gene: TRBV12-3/TRBV12-4; CDR3nt: TGTGCCAGCAGTTCCCCCGAGAGGGAAGAGACCCAGTACTTC; CDR3aa: CASSSPEREETQYF
abundance: .; j_gene: TRBJ2-7; d_gene: TRBD2; v_gene: TRBV20-1; CDR3nt: TGCAGTGCCAACCCGGGACTAGAAAGAGAGCAGTACTTC; CDR3aa: CSANPGLEREQYF
abundance: .; j_gene: TRBJ2-2; d_gene: .; v_gene: TRBV20-1; CDR3nt: TGCAGTGCTAGAGCTTTGGGAAAAGGGGCCGGGGAGCTGTTTTTT; CDR3aa: CSARALGKGAGELFF
abundance: .; j_gene: TRBJ1-1; d_gene: TRBD1; v_gene: TRBV7-6; CDR3nt: TGTGCCAGCAGCCCTAGGGAGGACAGGGGGGGAGCTTTCTTT; CDR3aa: CASSPREDRGGAFF
abundance: few; j_gene: TRBJ1-2; d_gene: TRBD1; v_gene: TRBV9; CDR3nt: TGTGCCAGCCGGGACAGGGGGAACTATGGCTACACCTTC; CDR3aa: CASRDRGNYGYTF
abundance: few; j_gene: TRBJ2-3; d_gene: .; v_gene: TRBV5-1; CDR3nt: TGCGCCAGCAGCTTGAGCGGCAGCACCTTAGGCACAGATACGCAGTATTTT; CDR3aa: CASSLSGSTLGTDTQYF
abundance: many; j_gene: TRBJ1-6; d_gene: .; v_gene: TRBV10-3; CDR3nt: TGTGCCATCACCGAGGATGGGTTTAATTCACCCCTCCACTTT; CDR3aa: CAITEDGFNSPLHF